The 11 T cell receptor beta chains presented below share a single source sample, sequenced in a study of T cell responses to AZD1222 COVID-19 vaccine. TCRdb's table, derived via immunoSEQ multiplex PCR, lists solely in-frame clones and lacks some. The table has about 100,000 clones, around 87% seen once. Sequenced material: peripheral blood, taken on day 0 of MenACWY control vaccination. These receptors were taken from an adult in good health.

The sample holds one count of this clone. This chain joins TRBV7-2 and TRBJ1-3; a possible D gene is TRBD1 (5 bases). Germline-derived CDR1 and CDR2 are SGHTA and FQGNSA. The V gene lost 2 bases and the J gene lost 4 bases, with 15 bases spanning the gap. The CDR3 has 16 amino acids. This chain's CDR3 is CASSLLGTPQGNTIYF. The CDR3 DNA sequence: TGTGCCAGCAGCTTACTAGGGACTCCCCAGGGAAACACCATATATTTT.

This chain connects TRBV4-3 to TRBJ2-2; 7 bases align to TRBD1. V trimming: 5 bases; J trimming: 3 bases; junction bases outside the gene matches: 12. From germline, CDR1 is LGHNA and CDR2 YSLEER. This CDR3 region has 17 residues. The CDR3 DNA is TGCGCCAGCAGCAGGGGGCGCGAGAGTGGTTACACCGGGGAGCTGTTTTTT. Residues: CASSRGRESGYTGELFF.

In this sample, this clone turned up once. J is TRBJ1-6 and V is TRBV7-3; 7 bases match TRBD1. This CDR3 region has 15 residues. Trimming cost V 5 bases and J 7 bases; bases outside gene matches: 8. Germline-derived CDR1 and CDR2 are SGHTA and FQGTGA. In nucleotides, the CDR3 is TGTGCCAGCAGCCTCGGGGCAGGGGGGAATTCACCCCTCCACTTT. It specifies CASSLGAGGNSPLHF.

V and J are TRBV29-1 and TRBJ1-2, with D possibly matching TRBD1 (6 bases). Trimming took off 0 bases at V and 8 bases at J, with 16 bases between the two ends. Germline V CDR1 and CDR2: SQVTM, ANQGSEA. This CDR3 region has 14 residues. CDR3 sequence reads: CSVEEMVGAQGYTF. The CDR3 nucleotides read TGCAGCGTTGAAGAGATGGTGGGGGCGCAGGGCTACACCTTC.

V and J are TRBV19 and TRBJ1-1; D is undetermined. The CDR3 totals 14 residues. V lost 3 bases and J lost 0, with 8 bases in between. Germline-derived CDR1 and CDR2 are LNHDA and SQIVND (reference sequence). CDR3 sequence reads: CASSMGQMNTEAFF. CDR3 bases: TGTGCCAGTAGTATGGGCCAGATGAACACTGAAGCTTTCTTT. The variable domain in full, completed from reference TRBV19 and TRBJ1-1, reads DGGITQSPKYLFRKEGQNVTLSCEQNLNHDAMYWYRQDPGQGLRLIYYSQIVNDFQKGDIAEGYSVSREKKESFPLTVTSAQKNPTAFYLCASSMGQMNTEAFFGQGTRLTVV.

This clone was seen just once. The chain is built from TRBV5-1 and TRBJ2-3; 11 bases line up with TRBD2. The trim removed 4 bases at V and 3 bases at J, leaving 4 bases unmatched. The germline CDR1 and CDR2 sequences are SGHRS and YFSETQ. This CDR3 region has 15 residues. CDR3 in amino acids: CASSLLAGETDTQYF. In DNA form, the CDR3 reads TGCGCCAGCAGCCTACTAGCGGGGGAGACAGATACGCAGTATTTT.

This chain connects TRBV6-5 to TRBJ2-5; tentatively, D is TRBD2 (5 bases). The CDR3 covers 15 residues. The germline V gene encodes CDR1 MNHEY and CDR2 SVGAGI. The germline V and J ends were trimmed by 2 bases and 4 bases, with 14 bases remaining between them. The CDR3 is CASSYNNPGRETQYF. The CDR3 DNA is TGTGCCAGCAGTTACAATAACCCGGGAAGAGAGACCCAGTACTTC.

The chain carries TRBV10-3 and TRBJ1-3; TRBD1 is a possible D gene (5 bases). The CDR3 has 14 amino acids. Germline V gene sequence: CDR1 ENHRY, CDR2 SYGVKD. V lost 4 bases and J 8 bases, leaving 15 bases between the germline ends. CDR3 sequence: CAISGRQSQDTIYF. The CDR3 DNA reads TGTGCCATCAGTGGTCGACAGTCGCAGGACACCATATATTTT.

In this sample, this clone turned up a few times. The V and J genes are TRBV5-5 and TRBJ1-4, with 8 positions matching TRBD1. Trimming removed 0 bases from V and 6 bases from J; junction bases left unmatched: 1. This CDR3 contains 14 residues. Germline loops: CDR1 SGHKS, CDR2 YYEKEE (reference sequence). CDR3: CASSLDRGYEKLFF. CDR3 nucleotide sequence: TGTGCCAGCAGCTTGGACAGGGGGTATGAAAAACTGTTTTTT.

The CDR3 DNA reads as TGTGCCAGCAGCCTAGACAGGGGTCGGGTACTCTACGAGCAGTACTTC. It is translated as CASSLDRGRVLYEQYF. The V gene is TRBV11-1, the J gene TRBJ2-7; 8 bases fit TRBD1. Germline V gene lookup returns CDR1 SGHAT and CDR2 FQDESV (reference sequence). After removal of 5 bases from V and 3 bases from J, the junction contained 12 bases not matched to a gene. The CDR3 contains 16 residues.

This clone was recorded only once. The junction departs from the called germline gene at one end, perhaps through a read error. The rearrangement joins TRBV7-9 to TRBJ2-1; 8 positions match TRBD2. This CDR3 comprises 17 residues. Germline V lookup: CDR1 SEHNR, CDR2 FQNEAQ (reference sequence). In DNA, the CDR3 is TGTGCCAGCAGCCTAGCGGCGGGGGGTGTTACCTACAATGAGCAGTTCTTC. This sequence encodes CASSLAAGGVTYNEQFF.